Listed here are 7 T cell receptor beta chains from one sample, sequenced in a study of shared clonotypes between healthy human individuals. Method: immunoSEQ multiplex PCR; TCRdb's copy keeps in-frame clones and lacks some. The sample includes more than 2 million clones, over 85% seen only once; the top ten take 0.13%. Source material: naive CD4+ T cells sorted from blood. As for subset: CD45RA+ positively selected. Receptors were obtained from a man between 18 and 29 years old in good health.

The rearrangement uses TRBV18 and TRBJ2-7, with 7 bases aligning to TRBD2. Unmatched junction bases numbered 8, after V lost 1 base and J lost 5 bases. The CDR3 has 15 residues. CDR1 is KGHSH and CDR2 is LQKENI in the germline V gene. CDR3 nucleotide sequence: TGTGCCAGCTCACCACTGGGCGGGAGTGTCGACGAGCAGTACTTC. This sequence encodes CASSPLGGSVDEQYF.

This sequence joins TRBV6-6 and TRBJ2-5; D gene uncertain. V lost 0 bases, J lost 2 bases, and 7 bases lay in between. Germline CDR1 is MNHNY and CDR2 is SVGAGI (reference sequence). This CDR3 is built from 14 residues. This CDR3 reads CASSYSNGQETQYF. Here the CDR3 DNA reads TGTGCCAGCAGTTACTCGAACGGACAAGAGACCCAGTACTTC.

The V gene is TRBV5-1, the J gene TRBJ2-1; 11 nucleotides align to TRBD1. This CDR3 has 16 residues. Germline V CDR1 and CDR2: SGHRS, YFSETQ. Losses at the gene ends were 0 bases for V and 15 bases for J; bases not matched to a gene: 14. CDR3 in amino acids: CASSLVGTGGISQRFF. CDR3 in DNA: TGCGCCAGCAGCTTGGTTGGGACAGGGGGAATATCTCAGCGGTTCTTC.

Concerning this clone: Other DNA variants within this sample encode the same CDR3. The chain recombines TRBV5-4 with TRBJ1-2; D uncertain. The germline V gene encodes CDR1 SGHNT and CDR2 YYREEE (reference sequence). The CDR3 extends over 13 amino acids. The ends were cut back, 2 bases at V and 2 bases at J, with 7 bases in the middle. The CDR3 region has the DNA TGTGCCAGCAGCTTTGGTCAGAACTATGGCTACACCTTC. It yields the protein CASSFGQNYGYTF.

CDR3 region: CASSQVQGNSPLHF. The CDR3 coding sequence is TGTGCCAGCAGCCAAGTACAGGGTAATTCACCCCTCCACTTT. The chain combines TRBV14 with TRBJ1-6, with D possibly TRBD1 on 6 matching bases. The CDR3 consists of 14 residues. From germline, CDR1 is SGHDN and CDR2 FVKESK. V was trimmed by 1 base and J by 6 bases, leaving 7 bases between them.

Concerning this clone itself: Within the sample, other DNA sequences also encode this same CDR3. The chain combines TRBV6-5 with TRBJ2-7, with D maybe TRBD1 (6 bases). V was shortened by 0 bases and J by 1 base, with 10 bases between the two germline ends. Germline CDR1 reads MNHEY; CDR2 reads SVGAGI. The CDR3 consists of 15 residues. The CDR3: CASSYSAGVSYEQYF. The CDR3 coding sequence is TGTGCCAGCAGTTACTCGGCAGGGGTGTCCTACGAGCAGTACTTC.

The rearrangement uses TRBV5-8 and TRBJ2-7; 9 bases are a match to TRBD1. With 4 bases clipped from V and 3 bases from J, the junction kept 5 bases outside the gene matches. Germline loops: CDR1 SGHTS, CDR2 YDEGEE. The CDR3 spans 14 residues. CDR3 nucleotide sequence: TGTGCCAGCAGCGCTTCGGGACAGGGCTACGAGCAGTACTTC. This gives the protein CASSASGQGYEQYF.